The 27 T cell receptor beta chains reported below all come from one sample, sequenced in a study of T cell responses to AZD1222 COVID-19 vaccine. The assay was immunoSEQ multiplex PCR, and TCRdb's table has in-frame clones only and misses some. This repertoire shows around 120,000 clones, about 90% found once; its top ten account for roughly 1.5%. The source material was peripheral blood, sampled 28 days after the second AZD1222 dose. These receptors came from an adult who received the AZD1222 COVID-19 vaccine.

The chain links TRBV28 to TRBJ2-7, with 10 bases lining up with TRBD2. With 4 bases clipped from V and 2 bases from J, the junction kept 5 bases outside the gene matches. CDR1 MDHEN and CDR2 SYDVKM come from the germline V gene. This CDR3 is 15 amino acids long. The CDR3 sequence is CASSSPGTSAYEQYF. The CDR3 DNA reads TGTGCCAGCAGTTCTCCGGGGACTAGCGCCTACGAGCAGTACTTC.

The chain combines TRBV28 with TRBJ1-4, with a possible D match to TRBD1 (5 bases). The CDR3 runs to 16 residues. V was clipped by 7 bases and J by 4 bases, with 19 bases between them. Germline V lookup: CDR1 MDHEN, CDR2 SYDVKM. This CDR3 is CASTSKGRGYNEKLFF. In nucleotides, the CDR3 is TGTGCCAGCACCTCAAAGGGGCGGGGTTATAATGAAAAACTGTTTTTT.

The rearrangement links TRBV5-4 to TRBJ2-5, with unresolved D. Germline assignment: CDR1 SGHNT and CDR2 YYREEE (reference sequence). The length of the CDR3 is 15 residues. Trimming took 7 bases from V and 5 from J, leaving 21 bases between them. Here the CDR3 DNA reads TGTGCCAGCCGCCGCCCCGAATTTAATGTGGAGACCCAGTACTTC. Its protein product is CASRRPEFNVETQYF. Based on the CDR3 plus reference TRBV5-4 and TRBJ2-5, the full variable domain is ETGVTQSPTHLIKTRGQQVTLRCSSQSGHNTVSWYQQALGQGPQFIFQYYREEENGRGNFPPRFSGLQFPNYSSELNVNALELDDSALYLCASRRPEFNVETQYFGPGTRLLVL.

CDR3 sequence reads: CASGLVPGTGGAIPSGYTF. CDR3 nucleotide sequence: TGTGCTAGTGGTTTGGTTCCCGGGACAGGGGGCGCGATCCCCTCTGGCTACACCTTC. The chain uses TRBV12-5 and TRBJ1-2; 12 bases are shared with TRBD1. The CDR3 has 19 residues. CDR1 and CDR2 from the germline V gene are LGHNT and FRNRAP. V trimming: 0 bases; J trimming: 7 bases; junction bases outside the gene matches: 15.

The rearrangement uses TRBV20-1 and TRBJ1-2; a weak D match, TRBD1 (6 bases). The V gene lost 5 bases and the J gene lost 8 bases, with 12 bases spanning the gap. The CDR3 loop spans 11 amino acids. Germline loops: CDR1 DFQATT, CDR2 SNEGSKA (reference sequence). CDR3 sequence (DNA): TGCAGTGCTGGCGACAGGTCCGGCTACACCTTC. It codes for CSAGDRSGYTF.

The V call is TRBV4-2, the J call TRBJ1-2; D perhaps matches TRBD1 (6 bases). Trimming removed 6 bases at V and 2 bases at J, with 22 bases between. Germline assignment: CDR1 LGHNA and CDR2 YNFKEQ. CDR3 length equals 17 residues. The CDR3 sequence: CASSRLQGGSVNYGYTF. Written as DNA, the CDR3 is TGTGCCAGCAGTAGATTACAGGGAGGCTCGGTAAACTATGGCTACACCTTC.

This rearrangement joins TRBV2 to TRBJ2-1; 11 bases fit TRBD2. CDR3 length: 14 amino acids. Germline V gene sequence: CDR1 SNHLY, CDR2 FYNNEI. Trimming at V came to 5 bases and at J to 9 bases, leaving 6 bases not matched to a gene. The CDR3 here is CASSRLAGPIEQFF. The CDR3 region has the DNA TGTGCCAGCAGTCGACTAGCGGGACCGATTGAGCAGTTCTTC.

This chain joins TRBV21-1 and TRBJ2-7. TRBV21-1 is termed a pseudogene. The CDR3 totals 10 residues. CDR3 nucleotides: TGTGCCAGCAGCAAGGTCGAGCAGTACTTC. This encodes CASSKVEQYF.

The DNA of the CDR3 is TGTGCCAGCAGCACCAGGGGTCGCGGGAGGACCCACGAGCAGTACTTC. This sequence encodes CASSTRGRGRTHEQYF. The chain combines TRBV27 with TRBJ2-7, with 8 bases matching TRBD2. The V gene end was trimmed by 6 bases and the J gene end by 5 bases; junction bases not matched to a gene: 15. Germline CDR1 reads MNHEY; CDR2 reads SMNVEV (reference sequence). The CDR3 is 16 residues long.

CDR3 amino acids: CASSSGRLTFYEQYF. CDR3 in DNA: TGTGCCAGTAGTTCGGGCAGATTAACCTTCTACGAGCAGTACTTC. The V gene is TRBV19, the J gene TRBJ2-7; D is unresolved. This CDR3 has 15 amino acids. Germline-derived CDR1 and CDR2 are LNHDA and SQIVND (reference sequence). Trimming shortened V by 5 bases and J by 3 bases, and 17 bases separated the two germline ends. The full variable domain, in which reference TRBV19 and TRBJ2-7 provide the parts outside the CDR3, is DGGITQSPKYLFRKEGQNVTLSCEQNLNHDAMYWYRQDPGQGLRLIYYSQIVNDFQKGDIAEGYSVSREKKESFPLTVTSAQKNPTAFYLCASSSGRLTFYEQYFGPGTRLTVT.

J is TRBJ1-2 and V is TRBV19, with D unresolved. This CDR3 has 15 residues. The V gene's germline CDR1 is LNHDA and CDR2 SQIVND (reference sequence). V was pared by 3 bases and J by 5 bases, with 16 bases between. Here the CDR3 reads CASSMWSRDKYGYTF. DNA of the CDR3: TGTGCCAGTAGTATGTGGTCGAGAGATAAATATGGCTACACCTTC. The full variable domain, completed using reference TRBV19 and TRBJ1-2, is DGGITQSPKYLFRKEGQNVTLSCEQNLNHDAMYWYRQDPGQGLRLIYYSQIVNDFQKGDIAEGYSVSREKKESFPLTVTSAQKNPTAFYLCASSMWSRDKYGYTFGSGTRLTVV.

The rearrangement links TRBV10-3 to TRBJ1-1, with D perhaps matching TRBD1 (5 bases). The CDR3 has 13 amino acids. With 9 bases removed from V and 0 bases from J, the gap between germline ends came to 11 bases. The V gene's germline CDR1 is ENHRY and CDR2 SYGVKD. DNA of the CDR3: TGTGCCATTGGCCAGGGTTTGAACACTGAAGCTTTCTTT. Its protein is CAIGQGLNTEAFF.

The chain recombines TRBV28 with TRBJ1-2; D gene ambiguous. Looked up from germline, CDR1 is MDHEN and CDR2 is SYDVKM. V was cut by 1 base and J by 8 bases, with 8 bases left in between. The CDR3 runs to 12 residues. The CDR3 protein is CASSLSPLGYTF. The CDR3 DNA sequence: TGTGCCAGCAGTTTATCTCCTCTGGGCTACACCTTC.

This rearrangement joins TRBV7-7 to TRBJ2-1; weak D call: TRBD2 (5 bases). The CDR3 spans 14 residues. Trimming stripped 2 bases from V and 7 bases from J, with 12 bases between. Germline CDR1 reads SSHAT; CDR2 reads FNYEAQ (reference sequence). The CDR3 loop is CASSLRLAGNEQFF. The CDR3 coding sequence is TGTGCCAGCAGCTTAAGGCTAGCCGGGAATGAGCAGTTCTTC.

This chain uses TRBV19 with TRBJ2-7, with D perhaps matching TRBD1 or TRBD2 (7 bases each). Germline V gene data show CDR1 as LNHDA and CDR2 as SQIVND (reference sequence). The V end was cut by 4 bases, the J end by 2 bases, with 12 bases between. There are 14 residues in the CDR3. CDR3 nucleotides: TGTGCCAGTAGTAACCAGGGGGGGACCTACGAGCAGTACTTC. Protein: CASSNQGGTYEQYF.

The V and J genes are TRBV15 and TRBJ1-1; perhaps TRBD1 as D (6 bases). Trimming stripped 2 bases from V and 1 base from J, with 11 bases between. Germline loops: CDR1 LNHNV, CDR2 YYDKDF (reference sequence). This CDR3 comprises 15 residues. The CDR3 spells CATSRIRGGNTEAFF. The DNA of the CDR3 is TGTGCCACCAGCAGAATAAGAGGGGGGAACACTGAAGCTTTCTTT.

The genes are TRBV15 and TRBJ2-3; 9 bases line up with TRBD2. The length of the CDR3 is 18 residues. V shed 4 bases, J shed 4 bases, and the junction held 15 bases outside the gene matches. Germline values: CDR1 LNHNV, CDR2 YYDKDF (reference sequence). CDR3 loop: CATSTHRGLARAADTQYF. CDR3 DNA sequence: TGTGCCACCAGCACTCACCGAGGACTAGCGAGAGCGGCAGATACGCAGTATTTT.

Points on this clone: This same CDR3 is encoded by further DNA sequences in the sample. The chain is built from TRBV2 and TRBJ1-1, with D possibly TRBD1 on 5 matching bases. V lost 3 bases, J lost 4 bases, and 9 bases lay in between. CDR3 size: 13 residues. Per the germline V gene, CDR1 is SNHLY and CDR2 is FYNNEI. The CDR3 reads CASSDQGGTEAFF. CDR3 DNA: TGTGCCAGCAGTGATCAGGGAGGCACTGAAGCTTTCTTT.

The rearrangement uses TRBV12-5 and TRBJ2-6, with 8 bases identical to TRBD1. The V gene's germline CDR1 is LGHNT and CDR2 FRNRAP. The CDR3 extends over 17 amino acids. V lost 1 base to trimming and J lost 0 bases; unmatched junction nucleotides: 2. The CDR3 bases are TGTGCTAGTGGTTTGGAGGACAGGGCCTCTGGGGCCAACGTCCTGACTTTC. Protein sequence: CASGLEDRASGANVLTF.

The rearrangement joins TRBV27 to TRBJ1-3; no reliable D call. The germline gives CDR1 MNHEY, CDR2 SMNVEV (reference sequence). The V end was cut by 5 bases, the J end by 3 bases, with 11 bases between. The CDR3 is 14 amino acids. CDR3 sequence reads: CASSNGVGGNTIYF. CDR3 DNA: TGTGCCAGCAGTAACGGGGTTGGTGGAAACACCATATATTTT.

The V and J genes are TRBV18 and TRBJ2-2, with D perhaps TRBD1 (5 bases). This CDR3 is 15 amino acids long. The germline gives CDR1 KGHSH, CDR2 LQKENI. Trimming shortened V by 1 base and J by 0 bases, and 6 bases separated the two germline ends. DNA of the CDR3: TGTGCCAGCTCACCACAGGGGACGAACACCGGGGAGCTGTTTTTT. Amino acids: CASSPQGTNTGELFF.

This chain links TRBV12-3 or TRBV12-4 with TRBJ2-7; 7 nucleotides line up with TRBD1. The CDR3 runs 12 residues. J gave up 6 bases and V 10 bases, and 9 bases lay outside the gene matches. CDR3 in amino acids: CATQDRTSEQYF. The CDR3 DNA follows: TGTGCCACGCAGGACAGGACCTCCGAGCAGTACTTC.

The genes are TRBV5-1 and TRBJ1-4; D remains ambiguous. CDR3 size: 15 residues. The germline V and J ends were trimmed by 0 bases and 10 bases, with 16 bases remaining between them. CDR1 SGHRS and CDR2 YFSETQ come from the germline V gene. The CDR3 DNA reads TGCGCCAGCAGCTTGGTATCGGATACCCTAGGAAAACTGTTTTTT. Translated: CASSLVSDTLGKLFF. Supplemented by reference TRBV5-1 and TRBJ1-4, the full variable domain reads KAGVTQTPRYLIKTRGQQVTLSCSPISGHRSVSWYQQTPGQGLQFLFEYFSETQRNKGNFPGRFSGRQFSNSRSEMNVSTLELGDSALYLCASSLVSDTLGKLFFGSGTQLSVL.

The chain recombines TRBV30 with TRBJ2-3; 7 bases line up with TRBD2. Germline assignment: CDR1 GTSNPN and CDR2 SVGIG (reference sequence). Trimming cost V 3 bases and J 2 bases; bases outside gene matches: 11. The CDR3 extends over 16 amino acids. CDR3 coding DNA: TGTGCCTGGAGCATTCGAGTGGCGGGAGACACAGATACGCAGTATTTT. It yields the protein CAWSIRVAGDTDTQYF.

This clone was seen a handful of times. This chain links TRBV12-3 or TRBV12-4 with TRBJ1-2; 8 nucleotides match TRBD1. The trim removed 8 bases at V and 4 bases at J, leaving 6 bases unmatched. The CDR3 consists of 13 residues. In DNA form, the CDR3 reads TGTGCCAGCCAACGACAGGGGAGCTATGGCTACACCTTC. It codes for CASQRQGSYGYTF.

This clone was counted once. V gene TRBV28 combines with J gene TRBJ1-2, with 8 bases matching TRBD1. J lost 7 bases, V lost 6 bases, and 10 bases had no gene match. The CDR3 has 14 amino acids. In germline, CDR1 is MDHEN, CDR2 SYDVKM. The CDR3 DNA reads TGTGCCAGCAGCAACCACCAGGGGGCGGGTGGCTACACCTTC. Protein sequence: CASSNHQGAGGYTF.

The chain is built from TRBV27 and TRBJ2-1; the match to TRBD2 covers 14 bases. The CDR3 is 13 amino acids. The germline V gene has CDR1 MNHEY and CDR2 SMNVEV (reference sequence). V shed 5 bases, J shed 12 bases, and the junction held 3 bases outside the gene matches. The CDR3 reads CASSLGTSGRQFF. In DNA form, the CDR3 reads TGTGCCAGCAGTCTCGGGACTAGCGGGAGGCAGTTCTTC.